Listed below are T cell receptor beta chains from one sample, sequenced in a study of OX40 agonist ivuxolimab in advanced cancers. Assay used: immunoSEQ multiplex PCR; TCRdb lists only in-frame clones, some missing. The sample carries about 71,000 clones, 85% to 95% recorded once. The sequenced sample was CD4+ or CD8+ T cells sorted from blood, obtained in a trial of the OX40 agonist ivuxolimab. Every receptor here comes from an adult with an advanced solid tumor such as melanoma, head and neck, liver or kidney cancer. Both conserved end residues are part of each CDR3. A D gene is named only where the DNA matches it firmly. Only part of the rows carry a size: once, few, many, or a class if the clone is expanded.

V gene: TRBV28
J gene: TRBJ2-1
clone size: NA
D gene: TRBD1
CDR3 DNA: TGTGCCATCCTACAGGGGGTTTCCTACAATGAGCAGTTCTTC
CDR3 protein: CAILQGVSYNEQFF

V gene: TRBV6-1
J gene: TRBJ1-1
clone size: NA
D gene: NA
CDR3 DNA: TGTGCCAGCAGGTTTGGTACAGAAGCTTTCTTT
CDR3 protein: CASRFGTEAFF

V gene: TRBV29-1
J gene: TRBJ2-7
clone size: NA
D gene: TRBD1
CDR3 DNA: TGCAGCGCTGGACAGGGTCAAGCCTACGAGCAGTACTTC
CDR3 protein: CSAGQGQAYEQYF

V gene: TRBV25-1
J gene: TRBJ1-4
clone size: NA
D gene: NA
CDR3 DNA: TGTGCCAGCAGTGTTAGACCATGGACCGCAACTAATGAAAAACTGTTTTTT
CDR3 protein: CASSVRPWTATNEKLFF

V gene: TRBV25-1
J gene: TRBJ1-2
clone size: NA
D gene: NA
CDR3 DNA: TGTGCCAGCAGTAAATTCGGGGATGGCTACACCTTC
CDR3 protein: CASSKFGDGYTF

V gene: TRBV9
J gene: TRBJ1-2
clone size: NA
D gene: TRBD1
CDR3 DNA: TGTGCCAGCAGCCCCCCGGCAGGGGGCTATGGCTACACCTTC
CDR3 protein: CASSPPAGGYGYTF

V gene: TRBV19
J gene: TRBJ2-1
clone size: NA
D gene: TRBD2
CDR3 DNA: TGTGCCAGTAGTAGTCAAGCGGGAGTCTACAATGAGCAGTTCTTC
CDR3 protein: CASSSQAGVYNEQFF

V gene: TRBV20-1
J gene: TRBJ2-1
clone size: NA
D gene: NA
CDR3 DNA: TGCAGTGCTAGAGATGGGGGTTGGGAGTTCTTC
CDR3 protein: CSARDGGWEFF

V gene: TRBV29-1
J gene: TRBJ2-2
clone size: few
D gene: NA
CDR3 DNA: TGCAGCGTTGGATTAGTCACCGGGGAGCTGTTTTTT
CDR3 protein: CSVGLVTGELFF

V gene: TRBV6-5
J gene: TRBJ2-7
clone size: NA
D gene: NA
CDR3 DNA: TGTGCCAGCAGGCCCTACAGGAGCTCCTACGAGCAGTACTTC
CDR3 protein: CASRPYRSSYEQYF

V gene: TRBV9
J gene: TRBJ1-2
clone size: NA
D gene: NA
CDR3 DNA: TGTGCCAGCAGCCCCCATTACGGACACTATGGCTACACCTTC
CDR3 protein: CASSPHYGHYGYTF

V gene: TRBV6-5
J gene: TRBJ2-5
clone size: NA
D gene: NA
CDR3 DNA: TGTGCCAGCTGTCCCGAGTCCGCAGGGGAAGAGACCCAGTACTTC
CDR3 protein: CASCPESAGEETQYF

V gene: TRBV7-9
J gene: TRBJ2-5
clone size: NA
D gene: NA
CDR3 DNA: TGTGCCAGCAGCCAGAGCCAGACGGCCAAAGGGACCCAGTACTTC
CDR3 protein: CASSQSQTAKGTQYF

V gene: TRBV7-9
J gene: TRBJ2-7
clone size: NA
D gene: NA
CDR3 DNA: TGTGCCAGCAGCTCCCCCGGGACAAACTACGAGCAGTACTTC
CDR3 protein: CASSSPGTNYEQYF

V gene: TRBV5-1
J gene: TRBJ1-1
clone size: NA
D gene: NA
CDR3 DNA: TGCGCCAGCAGCCTCGAGGGGGACCCGAACACTGAAGCTTTCTTT
CDR3 protein: CASSLEGDPNTEAFF

V gene: TRBV27
J gene: TRBJ1-2
clone size: NA
D gene: TRBD1
CDR3 DNA: TGTGCCAGCAGTTACCGACAGGGAAACTATGGCTACACCTTC
CDR3 protein: CASSYRQGNYGYTF

V gene: TRBV27
J gene: TRBJ2-7
clone size: once
D gene: TRBD1
CDR3 DNA: TGTGCCAGCAGTTTTTCGGGACAGGGGGCCTACGAGCAGTACTTC
CDR3 protein: CASSFSGQGAYEQYF

V gene: TRBV27
J gene: TRBJ1-5
clone size: NA
D gene: TRBD1
CDR3 DNA: TGTGCCAGCAGTTCTGGACAGGTGCAAGCCCAGCCCCAGCATTTT
CDR3 protein: CASSSGQVQAQPQHF

V gene: TRBV11-2
J gene: TRBJ2-7
clone size: NA
D gene: NA
CDR3 DNA: TGTGCCAGCAGCTTATTTGGGGAATCTGACTCCTACGAGCAGTACTTC
CDR3 protein: CASSLFGESDSYEQYF

V gene: TRBV5-6
J gene: TRBJ1-5
clone size: NA
D gene: NA
CDR3 DNA: TGTGCCAGCAGCTTGGCCAGCAATCAGCCCCAGCATTTT
CDR3 protein: CASSLASNQPQHF

V gene: TRBV5-6
J gene: TRBJ2-1
clone size: NA
D gene: TRBD2
CDR3 DNA: TGTGCCAGCAGCCCCGGACGGGGACTAGCGGGGGGGCCGCATGAGCAGTTCTTC
CDR3 protein: CASSPGRGLAGGPHEQFF

V gene: TRBV11-3
J gene: TRBJ1-6
clone size: NA
D gene: NA
CDR3 DNA: TGTGCCAGCAGCGCAGAGGCGGGGAGACCACCCCTCCACTTT
CDR3 protein: CASSAEAGRPPLHF

V gene: TRBV15
J gene: TRBJ2-5
clone size: NA
D gene: NA
CDR3 DNA: TGTGCCACCAGCAGGGCCTTAGCACAAGAGACCCAGTACTTC
CDR3 protein: CATSRALAQETQYF

V gene: TRBV18
J gene: TRBJ2-3
clone size: NA
D gene: TRBD2
CDR3 DNA: TGTGCCAGCTCACCATGGGGGACTAGCGGTACAGATACGCAGTATTTT
CDR3 protein: CASSPWGTSGTDTQYF

V gene: TRBV15
J gene: TRBJ2-1
clone size: NA
D gene: TRBD2
CDR3 DNA: TGTGCCACCAGCAGGATCCCTAGCGGGGGAACCTACAATGAGCAGTTCTTC
CDR3 protein: CATSRIPSGGTYNEQFF

V gene: TRBV7-2
J gene: TRBJ2-7
clone size: once
D gene: TRBD1
CDR3 DNA: TGTGCCAGCAGCTTAGCGCCGGACAGGGCCTACGAGCAGTACTTC
CDR3 protein: CASSLAPDRAYEQYF

V gene: TRBV28
J gene: TRBJ1-4
clone size: NA
D gene: NA
CDR3 DNA: TGTGCCAGCAGTTTACAGGGTTTTTGGCGACTGTTTTTT
CDR3 protein: CASSLQGFWRLFF

V gene: TRBV6-1
J gene: TRBJ2-2
clone size: NA
D gene: NA
CDR3 DNA: TGTGCCAGCAGTCGAGCCTTGCGGGGCACCGGGGAGCTGTTTTTT
CDR3 protein: CASSRALRGTGELFF

V gene: TRBV6-6
J gene: TRBJ1-5
clone size: NA
D gene: NA
CDR3 DNA: TGTGCCAGCAGTTACTCGATAAACCAAAAGTCGCCCCAGCATTTT
CDR3 protein: CASSYSINQKSPQHF

V gene: TRBV5-1
J gene: TRBJ2-3
clone size: NA
D gene: NA
CDR3 DNA: TGCGCCAGCAGCTTGGACAGGCCCAATGGCGGCACAGATACGCAGTATTTT
CDR3 protein: CASSLDRPNGGTDTQYF

V gene: TRBV27
J gene: TRBJ1-2
clone size: NA
D gene: TRBD1
CDR3 DNA: TGTGCCAGCAGTTTCTCAGGGGGCGGCTACACCTTC
CDR3 protein: CASSFSGGGYTF

V gene: TRBV28
J gene: TRBJ1-5
clone size: NA
D gene: NA
CDR3 DNA: TGTGCCAGCAGACTCTCGGGCCGACAGCCCCAGCATTTT
CDR3 protein: CASRLSGRQPQHF

V gene: TRBV7-9
J gene: TRBJ1-5
clone size: NA
D gene: NA
CDR3 DNA: TGTGCCAGCAGTAAGGGGACGCTTCAGCCCCAGCATTTT
CDR3 protein: CASSKGTLQPQHF

V gene: TRBV7-9
J gene: TRBJ1-1
clone size: NA
D gene: NA
CDR3 DNA: TGTGCCAGCACCACAGGGTTGAACACTGAAGCTTTCTTT
CDR3 protein: CASTTGLNTEAFF

V gene: TRBV9
J gene: TRBJ2-4
clone size: NA
D gene: TRBD1
CDR3 DNA: TGTGCCAGCAGCGTAGGTTCGGACAGGGCCAAAAACATTCAGTACTTC
CDR3 protein: CASSVGSDRAKNIQYF

V gene: TRBV9
J gene: TRBJ2-7
clone size: NA
D gene: NA
CDR3 DNA: TGTGCCAGCAGCCCGCCAAGCGGGCGGTCCTACGAGCAGTACTTC
CDR3 protein: CASSPPSGRSYEQYF

V gene: TRBV9
J gene: TRBJ1-5
clone size: once
D gene: NA
CDR3 DNA: TGTGCCAGCAGCGTAGGGGCCCAAGGCCAGCCCCAGCATTTT
CDR3 protein: CASSVGAQGQPQHF

V gene: TRBV9
J gene: TRBJ2-3
clone size: NA
D gene: NA
CDR3 DNA: TGTGCCAGCAGCGCCAGTAGCGGCCCGGAACTAGATACGCAGTATTTT
CDR3 protein: CASSASSGPELDTQYF

V gene: TRBV27
J gene: TRBJ2-7
clone size: NA
D gene: NA
CDR3 DNA: TGTGCCAGCAGCCTCAGGGTCATCTACGAGCAGTACTTC
CDR3 protein: CASSLRVIYEQYF

V gene: TRBV10-3
J gene: TRBJ2-3
clone size: NA
D gene: TRBD2
CDR3 DNA: TGTGCCATCGGGACTAGCGGGGGGCTCACAGATACGCAGTATTTT
CDR3 protein: CAIGTSGGLTDTQYF

V gene: TRBV28
J gene: TRBJ2-7
clone size: NA
D gene: TRBD2
CDR3 DNA: TGTGCCAGCAGCCGCCGGGGGGGGGCCTACGAGCAGTACTTC
CDR3 protein: CASSRRGGAYEQYF

V gene: TRBV27
J gene: TRBJ2-4
clone size: NA
D gene: NA
CDR3 DNA: TGTGCCAGCAGCCTAGGGGCAGATAAAAACATTCAGTACTTC
CDR3 protein: CASSLGADKNIQYF

V gene: TRBV5-1
J gene: TRBJ2-7
clone size: NA
D gene: NA
CDR3 DNA: TGCGCCAGCAGCTCCCTTCCTGAAGAGCAGTACTTC
CDR3 protein: CASSSLPEEQYF